The next 5 T cell receptor beta chains were all read from a single sample in a study of Tregs in tolerant kidney transplant recipients. Assay used: immunoSEQ multiplex PCR; TCRdb lists only in-frame clones, some missing. The repertoire holds some 90,000 clones, with 85% to 95% as singletons. The specimen was CD8+ T cells from blood. These receptors were obtained from a human donor in good health.

The chain uses TRBV27 and TRBJ2-7; D is perhaps TRBD1 (6 bases). The CDR3 has 14 amino acids. V was clipped by 2 bases and J by 4 bases, with 12 bases between them. The germline CDR1 and CDR2 sequences are MNHEY and SMNVEV (reference sequence). CDR3 amino acids: CASSLGGAGYEQYF. In nucleotides, the CDR3 is TGTGCCAGCAGTTTAGGGGGCGCCGGGTACGAGCAGTACTTC.

The chain carries TRBV4-1 and TRBJ2-2; D is uncertain. In germline, CDR1 is MGHRA, CDR2 YSYEKL. CDR3 length: 14 amino acids. V was trimmed by 6 bases and J by 2 bases, leaving 10 bases between them. The CDR3 DNA follows: TGCGCCAGCAGGCCAAGTTCAAACACCGGGGAGCTGTTTTTT. It specifies CASRPSSNTGELFF.

The chain combines TRBV19 with TRBJ2-4; D call uncertain. Germline loops: CDR1 LNHDA, CDR2 SQIVND (reference sequence). The CDR3 is made up of 13 amino acids. The V end was cut by 4 bases, the J end by 0 bases, with 4 bases between. CDR3 DNA sequence: TGTGCCAGTAGTACCGGAGCCAAAAACATTCAGTACTTC. Protein: CASSTGAKNIQYF.

The rearrangement uses TRBV15 and TRBJ2-1; D gene ambiguous. The germline V gene has CDR1 LNHNV and CDR2 YYDKDF (reference sequence). V gave up 0 bases and J gave up 3 bases, with 12 bases separating them. The CDR3 totals 16 residues. The CDR3 DNA reads TGTGCCACCAGCAGAGATTTAAGACTCCACTACAATGAGCAGTTCTTC. Translating gives CATSRDLRLHYNEQFF.

This clone came up once. The V and J genes are TRBV4-2 and TRBJ1-1; tentatively, D is TRBD1 (6 bases). V was pared by 0 bases and J by 7 bases, with 15 bases between. Germline V gene lookup returns CDR1 LGHNA and CDR2 YNFKEQ. This CDR3 spans 15 amino acids. The CDR3 sequence: CASSQDPGAVNEAFF. For the CDR3, the DNA is TGTGCCAGCAGCCAAGACCCAGGGGCAGTTAATGAAGCTTTCTTT.